A single sample is the source of the 18 T cell receptor beta chains below, sequenced in a study of T cell responses to AZD1222 COVID-19 vaccine (dated by TCRdb to about 2021). Taken with the paper, the label for time point translates to: baseline before first vaccination. The library was built by means of the immunoSEQ multiplex PCR assay. TCRdb holds this immuneACCESS table with in-frame rearrangements only. Some clones are missing; in checked studies, unresolved V genes explain under half, and the rest has no known cause. This sample has about 130,000 clones in its table, and 92% of those were observed once. The ten most abundant clones make up about 1.9% of the sample. Sample: peripheral blood, taken on day 0 of AZD1222 vaccination. Receptor source: an adult in good health.

The CDR3 bases are TGTGCCAGCAGGCTTGACGTCCCGGGGGGGACCCAGTACTTC. Encoded protein: CASRLDVPGGTQYF. V gene TRBV6-5 combines with J gene TRBJ2-5, with TRBD2 identical over 7 bases. The CDR3 is 14 amino acids. The trim removed 6 bases at V and 7 bases at J, leaving 11 bases unmatched. Germline V gives CDR1 MNHEY, CDR2 SVGAGI.

The CDR3 region has the DNA TGTGCCTGGATGCGCAGGGGAGGAAACACCATATATTTT. Encoded protein: CAWMRRGGNTIYF. The rearrangement links TRBV30 to TRBJ1-3; TRBD1 is a possible D gene (6 bases). Germline loops: CDR1 GTSNPN, CDR2 SVGIG (reference sequence). The V end lost 4 bases, the J end lost 4 bases, and 11 bases lay between the germline ends. This CDR3 has 13 residues.

This clone has just a few counts. The V gene is TRBV28, the J gene TRBJ1-1; D may be TRBD1 (5 bases). Germline V gene data show CDR1 as MDHEN and CDR2 as SYDVKM. The CDR3 runs to 13 residues. V was cut by 7 bases and J by 2 bases, with 11 bases left in between. The CDR3 nucleotides read TGTGCCAGCACGCAGGGCATAAACACTGAAGCTTTCTTT. Amino acids: CASTQGINTEAFF. Variable domain in full (rest from reference TRBV28 and TRBJ1-1): DVKVTQSSRYLVKRTGEKVFLECVQDMDHENMFWYRQDPGLGLRLIYFSYDVKMKEKGDIPEGYSVSREKKERFSLILESASTNQTSMYLCASTQGINTEAFFGQGTRLTVV.

The chain employs TRBV4-1 and TRBJ2-5; 8 bases are a match to TRBD2. Germline loops: CDR1 MGHRA, CDR2 YSYEKL. The CDR3 is 16 amino acids. The V segment lost 4 bases and the J segment 2 bases; nucleotides outside the gene matches: 9. In DNA form, the CDR3 reads TGCGCCAGCAGCCTCTGGGCGGGGGGATTACAAGAGACCCAGTACTTC. Amino acids: CASSLWAGGLQETQYF.

The CDR3 sequence: CASSTYPGNTIYF. CDR3 nucleotides: TGTGCCAGCAGCACGTACCCTGGAAACACCATATATTTT. This chain uses TRBV6-5 with TRBJ1-3; D uncertain. Per germline, CDR1 MNHEY and CDR2 SVGAGI. V dropped 6 bases and J dropped 2 bases, with 8 bases sitting between them. The CDR3 is 13 amino acids.

This clone has a single count. The rearrangement links TRBV2 to TRBJ2-7; 9 bases map to TRBD2. Germline CDR1 and CDR2: SNHLY and FYNNEI. The CDR3 is 12 residues long. The J segment lost 4 bases and the V segment lost 6 bases, leaving 1 base of the junction unmatched. For the CDR3, the DNA is TGTGCCAGCAGGCGGGGGGGTTACGAGCAGTACTTC. Residues: CASRRGGYEQYF.

As concerns this clone: This sample includes further DNA sequences coding for the same CDR3. The chain uses TRBV4-1 and TRBJ1-1; D possibly corresponds to TRBD1 (6 bases). CDR3 length equals 15 residues. CDR1 is MGHRA, CDR2 YSYEKL, per germline. Trimming took 1 base from V and 5 from J, leaving 14 bases between them. CDR3: CASSQGQGGGTEAFF. CDR3 coding DNA: TGCGCCAGCAGCCAAGGCCAGGGAGGGGGAACTGAAGCTTTCTTT.

The rearrangement links TRBV23-1 to TRBJ2-3; 7 nucleotides line up with TRBD1. TRBV23-1 is designated an ORF whose function remains uncertain. V lost 0 bases to trimming and J lost 5 bases; unmatched junction nucleotides: 8. The CDR3 runs 16 residues. DNA of the CDR3: TGCGCCAGCAGTCAATCGTGCGATCACAGGGGAGATACGCAGTATTTT. The encoded protein is CASSQSCDHRGDTQYF.

V and J are TRBV5-6 and TRBJ2-7; D unclear. CDR3 length: 13 amino acids. The V gene's germline CDR1 is SGHDT and CDR2 YYEEEE. V dropped 2 bases and J dropped 4 bases, with 10 bases sitting between them. This CDR3 is CASSLLQVYEQYF. The CDR3 DNA sequence: TGTGCCAGCAGCTTACTCCAGGTTTACGAGCAGTACTTC.

The chain combines TRBV19 with TRBJ1-1; D gene unclear. The germline CDR1 and CDR2 sequences are LNHDA and SQIVND (reference sequence). Trimming stripped 3 bases from V and 0 bases from J, with 20 bases between. This CDR3 comprises 18 residues. DNA of the CDR3: TGTGCCAGTAGTATGACGGTCTCCGGCTCTGAAATGAACACTGAAGCTTTCTTT. It yields the protein CASSMTVSGSEMNTEAFF. Combining the CDR3 with reference TRBV19 and TRBJ1-1 gives the whole variable domain DGGITQSPKYLFRKEGQNVTLSCEQNLNHDAMYWYRQDPGQGLRLIYYSQIVNDFQKGDIAEGYSVSREKKESFPLTVTSAQKNPTAFYLCASSMTVSGSEMNTEAFFGQGTRLTVV.

The chain links TRBV6-2 or TRBV6-3 to TRBJ1-6; possibly TRBD1 for D (6 bases). The CDR3 covers 19 residues. Germline loops: CDR1 MNHEY, CDR2 SVGEGT. Trimming stripped 3 bases from V and 12 bases from J, with 30 bases between. The CDR3 region has the DNA TGTGCCAGCAGTTATAGCATCCTTCAAAAACAGGGACCAGTGAGACCCCTCCACTTT. Amino acids: CASSYSILQKQGPVRPLHF.

V is TRBV4-3 and J is TRBJ2-2, with TRBD2 as a possible D gene (5 bases). The V and J ends lost 1 base and 4 bases respectively, with 16 bases between them. The CDR3 totals 17 residues. CDR1 LGHNA and CDR2 YSLEER come from the germline V gene. CDR3 region: CASSQGVSRESTGELFF. The DNA for the CDR3 is TGCGCCAGCAGCCAAGGGGTTTCAAGGGAGTCCACCGGGGAGCTGTTTTTT.

The gene calls are TRBV7-2 and TRBJ1-2; D unclear. Trimming shortened V by 1 base and J by 8 bases, and 14 bases separated the two germline ends. Germline V gene sequence: CDR1 SGHTA, CDR2 FQGNSA. The CDR3 is 14 amino acids. The CDR3 nucleotides are TGTGCCAGCAGCTTAGGCAGGACCCGACGGGGCTACACCTTC. Encoded protein: CASSLGRTRRGYTF.

V and J are TRBV10-3 and TRBJ2-5; D possibly matches TRBD1 or TRBD2 (5 bases each). The CDR3 runs to 14 residues. Germline CDR1 and CDR2: ENHRY and SYGVKD. V lost 8 bases and J lost 0, with 13 bases in between. The chain's CDR3 is CAIRDGANQETQYF. The CDR3 region has the DNA TGTGCCATCCGAGACGGGGCCAACCAAGAGACCCAGTACTTC.

The chain couples TRBV27 to TRBJ2-7, with D perhaps TRBD1 (6 bases). The germline gives CDR1 MNHEY, CDR2 SMNVEV (reference sequence). V was trimmed by 6 bases and J by 2 bases, leaving 11 bases between them. This CDR3 is 13 amino acids long. CDR3 sequence: CASRTGSTYEQYF. The DNA for the CDR3 is TGTGCCAGCAGAACAGGGTCGACCTACGAGCAGTACTTC.

The rearrangement joins TRBV20-1 to TRBJ1-6; 7 bases line up with TRBD1. The germline gives CDR1 DFQATT, CDR2 SNEGSKA (reference sequence). The CDR3 runs to 15 residues. V gave up 3 bases and J gave up 7 bases; unmatched junction bases: 9. CDR3 amino acids: CSASYVGTANSPLHF. The CDR3 DNA sequence: TGCAGTGCTAGTTACGTTGGGACAGCAAATTCACCCCTCCACTTT.

This sequence joins TRBV3-1 (or the pseudogene TRBV3-2) and TRBJ2-1, with D unclear. V was cut by 0 bases and J by 10 bases, with 10 bases left in between. The CDR3 runs 13 residues. CDR1 is LGHDT, CDR2 YNNKEL, per germline (reference sequence). CDR3 DNA sequence: TGTGCCAGCAGCCAAGACTTATTAGGGGAGCAGTTCTTC. This encodes CASSQDLLGEQFF.

V usage is TRBV7-8 and J usage is TRBJ1-2; 7 nucleotides line up with TRBD1. CDR1 SGHVS and CDR2 FQNEAQ come from the germline V gene. Trimming removed 2 bases from V and 4 bases from J; junction bases left unmatched: 7. This CDR3 comprises 15 residues. The CDR3 DNA sequence: TGTGCCAGCAGCTTAACTAGGACAGGCAGCTATGGCTACACCTTC. This translates into CASSLTRTGSYGYTF.